The 17 T cell receptor beta chains reported below all come from one sample, sequenced in a study of blood T cell repertoires in COVID-19. Clones were read by immunoSEQ multiplex PCR, and TCRdb kept only the in-frame ones, dropping some. Here the sample spans over 80,000 clones, about nine tenths being singletons. Sequenced input: peripheral blood. The receptor set was obtained from a human donor with active COVID-19. The donor label of this sample is uncertain.

The V gene is TRBV7-9, the J gene TRBJ1-5; 8 bases are a match to TRBD1. The CDR3 has 15 amino acids. The ends lost 5 bases at V and 3 bases at J; junction bases unmatched: 6. In germline, CDR1 is SEHNR, CDR2 FQNEAQ (reference sequence). In DNA, the CDR3 is TGTGCCAGCAGCCCCTGGACAGGGAACAATCAGCCCCAGCATTTT. The encoded protein is CASSPWTGNNQPQHF.

The V gene is TRBV10-3, the J gene TRBJ1-1; the D gene is possibly TRBD1 (6 bases). The CDR3 covers 15 residues. Germline assignment: CDR1 ENHRY and CDR2 SYGVKD. V was pared by 7 bases and J by 3 bases, with 18 bases between. The chain's CDR3 is CAINNRDARDTEAFF. The CDR3 DNA sequence: TGTGCCATCAACAACAGGGACGCGAGAGACACTGAAGCTTTCTTT.

The rearrangement joins TRBV28 to TRBJ1-6, with D possibly being TRBD1 (6 bases). The CDR3 is 14 amino acids. The germline gives CDR1 MDHEN, CDR2 SYDVKM. V was shortened by 3 bases and J by 7 bases, with 10 bases between the two germline ends. The CDR3 spells CASSFSGANSPLHF. The CDR3, as DNA: TGTGCCAGCAGTTTTTCAGGGGCAAATTCACCCCTCCACTTT.

CDR3 DNA sequence: TGTGCCAGTAGTGAGACCCAGGGGAGCAATCAGCCCCAGCATTTT. This translates into CASSETQGSNQPQHF. This rearrangement joins TRBV19 to TRBJ1-5; a weak D match, TRBD1 (6 bases). The CDR3 is 15 amino acids. The germline V gene encodes CDR1 LNHDA and CDR2 SQIVND (reference sequence). V gave up 5 bases and J gave up 1 base, with 12 bases separating them.

The J gene is TRBJ1-1, the V gene TRBV25-1, with D tentatively TRBD1 (5 bases). Germline CDR1 is MGHDK and CDR2 is SYGVNS. V gave up 7 bases and J gave up 1 base, with 7 bases separating them. The CDR3 has 12 amino acids. The CDR3 spells CASTTGNTEAFF. Written as DNA, the CDR3 is TGTGCCAGCACCACAGGGAACACTGAAGCTTTCTTT.

This sequence joins TRBV24-1 and TRBJ1-1; no firm D call. V lost 4 bases, J lost 0 bases, and 14 bases lay in between. In germline, CDR1 is KGHDR, CDR2 SFDVKD. The CDR3 is made up of 16 amino acids. CDR3 nucleotides: TGTGCCACCAGTGACGTCGGAAAGGAGATGAACACTGAAGCTTTCTTT. Its translation: CATSDVGKEMNTEAFF.

V usage is TRBV27 and J usage is TRBJ2-1; D possibly corresponds to TRBD2 (5 bases). V lost 11 bases and J 0 bases, leaving 11 bases between the germline ends. Germline V gives CDR1 MNHEY, CDR2 SMNVEV (reference sequence). CDR3 length: 13 amino acids. CDR3 DNA sequence: TGTGCCCCGGACTGCGGCTCCTACAATGAGCAGTTCTTC. Its protein is CAPDCGSYNEQFF.

The chain combines TRBV27 with TRBJ2-5, with D possibly being TRBD1 (6 bases). Germline V gene data show CDR1 as MNHEY and CDR2 as SMNVEV (reference sequence). Trimming left V 8 bases short and J 5 bases short, with 18 bases between. The length of the CDR3 is 14 residues. The CDR3 nucleotides read TGTGCCAGCCTTTTTGGGGGCCGCGGGGAGACCCAGTACTTC. This codes for CASLFGGRGETQYF.

The chain employs TRBV5-4 and TRBJ2-7, with D tentatively TRBD1 (6 bases). V lost 2 bases and J 2 bases, leaving 14 bases between the germline ends. The CDR3 contains 15 residues. Per germline, CDR1 SGHNT and CDR2 YYREEE (reference sequence). CDR3 sequence: CASSLQGSPTYEQYF. DNA of the CDR3: TGTGCCAGCAGCTTACAGGGCTCCCCTACCTACGAGCAGTACTTC.

This chain joins TRBV2 and TRBJ2-7; 7 nucleotides line up with TRBD1. V was pared by 5 bases and J by 7 bases, with 8 bases of the junction left unmatched. Looked up from germline, CDR1 is SNHLY and CDR2 is FYNNEI. The CDR3 covers 13 residues. CDR3 residues: CASSRNRGGEQYF. The CDR3 DNA follows: TGTGCCAGCAGTCGCAACAGGGGCGGGGAGCAGTACTTC.

The chain recombines TRBV6-1 with TRBJ1-4, with D possibly TRBD1 on 5 matching bases. This CDR3 spans 15 amino acids. CDR1 is MNHNS, CDR2 SASEGT, per germline. CDR3 in DNA: TGTGCGACCGGTCTCGAAACGCGCGGGGGTGAAAAACTGTTTTTT. It translates to CATGLETRGGEKLFF.

In regard to this clone: An end of the junction does not agree with germline; a read error may underlie this. The V and J genes are TRBV3-1 (or the pseudogene TRBV3-2) and TRBJ2-4; 7 bases are shared with TRBD2. The V gene's germline CDR1 is LGHDT and CDR2 YNNKEL (reference sequence). The length of the CDR3 is 14 residues. The CDR3 reads CASSQGIARGVFHF. As DNA, the CDR3 is TGTGCCAGCAGCCAAGGAATCGCCCGGGGGGTTTTTCACTTC.

In its sample, this clone was seen a few times. The chain has TRBV5-1 and TRBJ1-4; TRBD1 aligns across 7 bases. With V trimmed by 1 base and J by 5 bases, 2 bases remained unmatched. The CDR3 covers 14 residues. Germline V gives CDR1 SGHRS, CDR2 YFSETQ. The CDR3, as DNA: TGCGCCAGCAGCTTGTCAGGGGGGAATGAAAAACTGTTTTTT. This gives the protein CASSLSGGNEKLFF.

This chain connects TRBV6-5 to TRBJ2-5; perhaps TRBD2 as D (6 bases). V lost 7 bases, J lost 5 bases, and 14 bases lay in between. The CDR3 extends over 13 amino acids. The V gene's germline CDR1 is MNHEY and CDR2 SVGAGI. The CDR3 region is CASTFRGGETQYF. In nucleotides, the CDR3 is TGTGCCAGCACCTTTCGTGGGGGGGAGACCCAGTACTTC.

This rearrangement joins TRBV6-1 to TRBJ2-1; D ambiguous. V lost 1 base and J 0 bases, leaving 7 bases between the germline ends. The CDR3 consists of 15 residues. Germline assignment: CDR1 MNHNS and CDR2 SASEGT. CDR3 in DNA: TGTGCCAGCAGTGAAGAAGCTGGCTCCTACAATGAGCAGTTCTTC. Amino acid sequence: CASSEEAGSYNEQFF.

The chain is built from TRBV5-1 and TRBJ2-3, with 9 bases matching TRBD2. This CDR3 has 16 residues. Germline CDR1 is SGHRS and CDR2 is YFSETQ. V was clipped by 3 bases and J by 0 bases; unmatched bases: 5. CDR3 nucleotide sequence: TGCGCCAGCAGCTCCCCCGCGGGGGGGAGCACAGATACGCAGTATTTT. Amino acid sequence: CASSSPAGGSTDTQYF.

J is TRBJ2-1 and V is TRBV9; 7 bases line up with TRBD2. Unmatched junction bases numbered 3, after V lost 0 bases and J lost 3 bases. Per germline, CDR1 SGDLS and CDR2 YYNGEE. The CDR3 runs 15 residues. The CDR3 sequence is CASSVGDYYYNEQFF. The CDR3 DNA follows: TGTGCCAGCAGCGTAGGGGACTACTACTACAATGAGCAGTTCTTC. Filled out from reference TRBV9 and TRBJ2-1, the complete variable domain reads DSGVTQTPKHLITATGQRVTLRCSPRSGDLSVYWYQQSLDQGLQFLIQYYNGEERAKGNILERFSAQQFPDLHSELNLSSLELGDSALYFCASSVGDYYYNEQFFGPGTRLTVL.